This T cell receptor beta chain came from a study of tumor-infiltrating lymphocytes in primary liver carcinoma (dated by TCRdb to about 2017). The study in broad terms: Four to six patients with histopathologically diagnosed primary liver carcinoma underwent surgical resection in China between late 2015 and March 2016. The five patients, three men and two women aged 30 to 69 years, had hepatocellular carcinoma (four) or combined HCC and intrahepatic cholangiocarcinoma (one). The five patients had tumors of stage T1-T3 N0M0, with maximum diameters ranging from roughly 4.2 to 11 cm. Each sample produced roughly 3.5 to 7.13 million productive TCRbeta reads, and read depth showed no significant difference between tissue types. The study combined TCRbeta repertoire sequencing, expression microarrays and whole-exome sequencing across five regions of each liver tumor, with adjacent normal tissue and blood. TCRbeta repertoire sequencing covered approximately 35 specimens from 5 patients: 25 or so tumor regions, 5 adjacent noncancerous liver tissues and 5 peripheral blood samples. High reproducibility was observed for the technical replicate repertoires, with mean shared-clone rates approximately 0.9 and correlation coefficients above 0.95.

Blood RNA was extracted from unsorted whole blood with TRIzol reagent; germline DNA came from the DNeasy Blood & Tissue kit. Patients had chronic HBV infection and were treatment-naive at sampling. Before surgery, 3 to 4.5 milliliters of peripheral blood were collected into K2EDTA tubes. This clonotype was detected ten times or more. Its antigen is unknown. It has no much larger one-base neighbor in the sample; base qualities were not kept. A constant-region primer and ProtoScript II reverse transcriptase were used to reverse-transcribe TCRbeta-specific cDNA from 500 ng total RNA. Construction of the TCRbeta libraries relied on three nested rounds of multiplex PCR, following a slightly modified ARM-PCR procedure. The first two PCR rounds used multiplex TRBV1-TRBV30 forward primers with a Cbeta reverse primer, each for approximately 10 cycles. A final 25-cycle PCR with Deep VentR polymerase added sample barcodes and Illumina adapters. Before sequencing, amplicons of 200-500 bp were purified from gel using a QIAquick gel extraction kit. An Illumina HiSeq 2500 was used to sequence the TCRbeta amplicons, generating 250-bp paired-end reads. In the original analysis: Quality trimming of reads was performed with Trimmomatic v0.33, and paired reads were merged with FLASH v1.2.11 so that full CDR3 sequences could be recovered. MiGEC v1.2.1b assigned V, D and J germline segments to the rearranged TCRbeta sequences. Clonotype statistics, along with Shannon-Wiener diversity indices, were calculated using VDJtools v1.0.0. Except for diversity analysis, only the 250 most abundant clonotypes of each sample were used in subsequent analyses to reduce sampling bias. TCRdb's own reprocessing of the public reads used fastp at Q25 and MiXCR and kept productive beta chains. Entries are consolidated by CDR3 protein sequence, retaining the most common genes and DNA. TCRdb assigned the V and J calls; the authors' analysis was not used. This sample gives approximately 300,000 distinct CDR3 sequences in total; approximately 60% of them show up just once. Of the sample, roughly 9% falls within the top ten clones.

What the research found in general, with its limitations: Only the TCR beta chain was sequenced, so true repertoire diversity is likely underestimated because unpaired alpha chains were not captured. Pairs of tumor regions showed greater repertoire overlap (mean around 35%) than tumor-adjacent pairs (roughly 17%) or tumor-blood pairs (approximately 15%), which is consistent with antigen-driven expansion. Only a few patients were included in the study, and the authors note that the findings should be validated in a larger study. The top 250 clones made up a significantly larger repertoire fraction in tumors than in blood (p = 0.039). Since the samples were bulk and unsorted, there was no way to compare CD4+ and CD8+ T cell repertoires.

The CDR3 holds 15 amino acids from the cysteine to the phenylalanine. The retained sequence is limited to the CDR3, 45 bases, with the frame set at the first base. Ends trimmed: V by 0 bases, J by 3 bases; bases unmatched to a gene: 4. The germline V gene gives CDR1 as LGHNA and CDR2 as YSLEER. Sequenced sample: peripheral blood. The rearranged segments are TRBV4-3 and TRBJ2-7, and 8 junction bases match TRBD2. The origin of this receptor is a man between 35 and 55 years old with primary liver carcinoma and hepatitis B virus infection. CDR3 protein: CASSQDWGLDYEQYF. The sequenced DNA is TGCGCCAGCAGCCAAGATTGGGGACTAGACTACGAGCAGTACTTC.